This T cell receptor beta chain was sequenced for a study of blood T cell repertoires in COVID-19. Study at large: The cDNA or gDNA used as material had been derived from T cells, B-cell-depleted T cells, or PBMCs.

Source study methods: Quantification of nucleated cells was approximated via reference gene primer amplification. Sequencing was performed with immunoSEQ multiplex PCR; in TCRdb, only in-frame clones are kept and a portion is missing. V and J calls and clone size come straight from that table; D and trimming were deduced from the DNA. The sample yields about 210,000 clones, approximately 85% seen once. V was trimmed by 4 bases and J by 12 bases, leaving 15 bases between them. Germline V lookup: CDR1 GTSNPN, CDR2 SVGIG (reference sequence). The CDR3 sequence is 12 residues long. The chain uses TRBV30 and TRBJ1-4, with unresolved D. The sequencing input was peripheral blood. This sequence was found in a woman in her 50s with active or convalescent COVID-19. CDR3 bases: TGTGCCTGGAATTATAAGTCGGAGGAACTGTTTTTT. Protein sequence: CAWNYKSEELFF.